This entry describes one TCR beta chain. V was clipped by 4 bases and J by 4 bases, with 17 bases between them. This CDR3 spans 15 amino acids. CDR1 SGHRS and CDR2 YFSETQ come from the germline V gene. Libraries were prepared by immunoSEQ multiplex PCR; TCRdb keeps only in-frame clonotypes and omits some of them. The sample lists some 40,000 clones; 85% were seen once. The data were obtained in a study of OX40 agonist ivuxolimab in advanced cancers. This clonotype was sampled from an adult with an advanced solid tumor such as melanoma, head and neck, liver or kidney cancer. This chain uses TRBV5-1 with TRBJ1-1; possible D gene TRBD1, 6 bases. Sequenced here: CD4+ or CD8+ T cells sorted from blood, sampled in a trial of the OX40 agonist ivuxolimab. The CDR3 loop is CASSLTGQRGTEAFF. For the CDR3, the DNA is TGCGCCAGCAGCCTGACGGGACAAAGGGGCACTGAAGCTTTCTTT.